A single T cell receptor beta chain is shown here with its context. V was trimmed by 9 bases and J by 2 bases, leaving 21 bases between them. CDR3 length: 15 residues. Germline values: CDR1 SGHRS, CDR2 YFSETQ. In the authors' workflow: The assay estimated nucleated cells by amplifying reference gene primers. Repertoires were generated with immunoSEQ multiplex PCR, while TCRdb's copy carries only in-frame clones and drops some. The V and J calls and clone size are taken from that table; D and trimming were inferred from the DNA. The sample lists around 300,000 clones; over 75% were seen once. The sample originates from a study of blood T cell repertoires in COVID-19. Looking at the study overall: Acute and convalescent COVID-19 specimens originated in the United States, Italy and Spain. Nucleic acid was either cDNA or gDNA, and it came from T cells, B-cell-depleted T cells, or PBMCs.

The sequence came from a human donor in a cohort sampled during active COVID-19. The sequenced sample consisted of peripheral blood. The rearrangement links TRBV5-1 to TRBJ2-7; perhaps TRBD2 as D (6 bases). DNA for the CDR3: TGCGCCACCCTATGGGGGAAAACTAGCCCCTACGAGCAGTACTTC. Translated, it gives CATLWGKTSPYEQYF.